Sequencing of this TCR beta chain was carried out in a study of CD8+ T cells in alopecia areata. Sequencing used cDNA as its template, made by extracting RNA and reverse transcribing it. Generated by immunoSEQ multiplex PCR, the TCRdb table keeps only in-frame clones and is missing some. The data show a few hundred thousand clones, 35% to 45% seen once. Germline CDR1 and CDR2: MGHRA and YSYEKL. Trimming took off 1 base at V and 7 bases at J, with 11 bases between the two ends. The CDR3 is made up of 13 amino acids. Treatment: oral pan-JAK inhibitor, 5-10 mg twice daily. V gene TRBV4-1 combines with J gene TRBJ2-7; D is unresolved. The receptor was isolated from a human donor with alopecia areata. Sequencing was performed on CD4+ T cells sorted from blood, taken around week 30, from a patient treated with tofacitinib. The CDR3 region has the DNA TGCGCCAGCAGCCAAGGCCGTCCTATGGAGCAGTACTTC. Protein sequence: CASSQGRPMEQYF.